Included here is one T cell receptor (beta chain) sequence, with context. This clonotype was recorded only once. No cognate antigen has been identified for it. No much larger clone is present one base from it, and per-base qualities are unavailable. One read alone provides weak support. Systemically healthy Caucasian individuals from Russia, 35 to 40 in total and aged about 6 to 95 years, were included as donors. Each donor gave approximately 9.3 milliliters of peripheral blood, collected into EDTA-treated Vacutainer tubes. Ficoll-Paque density-gradient centrifugation was used to isolate PBMCs, with at least 7 million obtained per sample. Trizol reagent was used to extract total RNA from PBMCs, with at least 6 micrograms per sample. For every donor, an aliquot of PBMCs went through flow cytometry to measure the percentages of naive CD45RAhigh/CD27high T cells. The data stem from a study of blood T cells in healthy people across ages (dated by TCRdb to about 2015). Turning to the overall study: In model experiments, template switching captured about one uniquely barcoded TCR beta cDNA molecule for every two T cells. The study analyzed two additional independent replicas of 1 million unique cDNA reads from the same blood draw for two donors, one aged 18 to 30 and one aged 80 or older. The study measured age-related changes in TCR beta repertoire diversity using deep sequencing normalized with unique cDNA molecular identifiers. The donors were split into four age groups: young (average 16 years), middle-aged (roughly 39), aged (roughly 60) and long-lived (roughly 86). Donors of different ages were randomly distributed across sequencing lanes to avoid experimental bias.

Library method: 5' RACE. Sequencing was performed on an Illumina HiSeq 2500. A second PCR of about 6 to 12 cycles was run with a J-beta primer mix and a sample-barcoded 5' primer. A template-switch 5' adaptor carrying 12 random nucleotides introduced a unique molecular identifier onto each TCR beta cDNA molecule. Each sample yielded at least 2.5 million CDR3-containing paired-end reads. The Mint cDNA synthesis kit, primed by a TRBC-specific oligonucleotide, was used to synthesize first-strand cDNA from all RNA. Following uracil-DNA glycosylase treatment, a first 18-cycle PCR with universal primers M1SS and BC2_uni_R was performed on all cDNA. Turning to the authors' computational methods: Normalization of each sample was performed by random selection of 1 million high-quality reads, each carrying a distinct molecular identifier. Reads with shared molecular identifiers were discarded instead of being binned into consensus sequences. CDR3 identification, clonotype clustering and error correction used MiTCR with a Q25 quality threshold and the strictest error-elimination algorithm. A nonparametric unseen species model with Euler transformation was used to estimate a lower bound on total TCR beta diversity. The public reads were run again by TCRdb, first through fastp at Q25 and then through MiXCR, and only productive beta chains were kept. Every CDR3 protein is listed once, alongside the most common genes and DNA of its rows. In this record, the V and J calls reflect TCRdb's handling and not the investigators' own analysis. The sample has more than 700,000 distinct CDR3 sequences on record, about 47% of them singletons. Clones ranked in the top ten supply 15% to 20% of the sample.

General study outcomes and caveats: Compared with the aged group, the long-lived group had more naive CD4+ T cells, fewer expanded clones and increased TCR diversity, suggesting age selection. Observed TCR beta diversity per million T cells fell roughly linearly with age, and a significant reduction was already apparent by age approximately 41. Estimates of total diversity based on one million sequenced T cells were considered lower bounds and underestimates. There was a strong correlation between observed TCR beta diversity and the percentage of naive T cells measured by flow cytometry. Since profiling was done on bulk unsorted PBMCs, naive and antigen-experienced compartments could not be conclusively compared. The CMV infection status of donors was not known, potentially confounding age-related changes in expanded clonotypes.

The CDR1 and CDR2 encoded by the germline V gene (reference sequence) are MNHEY and SMNVEV. V is reduced by 5 bases and J by 2 bases, leaving a spacing of 12 bases between them. The CDR3 goes from the cysteine to the phenylalanine over 14 residues. Here the CDR3 DNA is all that survives: 42 bases in frame from base 1. The chain was built from TRBV27 and TRBJ2-5, with the D segment identity uncertain. This clonotype was obtained from an older man in good health. What was sequenced was blood. The CDR3 is CASSVSHTQETQYF. The bases are TGTGCCAGCAGTGTGAGTCACACGCAAGAGACCCAGTACTTC.